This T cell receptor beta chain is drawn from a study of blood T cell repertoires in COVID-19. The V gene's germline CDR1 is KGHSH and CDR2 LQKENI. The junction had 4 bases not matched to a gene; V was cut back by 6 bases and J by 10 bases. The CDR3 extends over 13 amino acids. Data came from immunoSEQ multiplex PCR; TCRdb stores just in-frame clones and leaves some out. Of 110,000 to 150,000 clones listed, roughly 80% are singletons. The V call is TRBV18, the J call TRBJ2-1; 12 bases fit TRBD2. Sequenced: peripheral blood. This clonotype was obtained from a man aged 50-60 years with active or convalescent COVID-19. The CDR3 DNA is TGTGCCAGCTCCAGACTAGCGGGAGTGGAGCAGTTCTTC. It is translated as CASSRLAGVEQFF.